These 30 T cell receptor beta chains were all obtained from the same sample, sequenced in a study of T cell responses to AZD1222 COVID-19 vaccine. The method was immunoSEQ multiplex PCR; TCRdb's version includes in-frame clones alone and lacks a portion of them. The table records 150,000 to 200,000 clones, roughly 93% of them present only once. The sample consisted of peripheral blood, taken on day 0 of AZD1222 vaccination. These receptors were obtained from an adult in good health.

The chain carries TRBV9 and TRBJ1-1; possibly TRBD1 for D (5 bases). Germline V gene sequence: CDR1 SGDLS, CDR2 YYNGEE. Trimming stripped 0 bases from V and 4 bases from J, with 10 bases between. The CDR3 length is 14 residues. The CDR3 nucleotides read TGTGCCAGCAGCGTAGGGGGCGGAGGCACTGAAGCTTTCTTT. Protein sequence: CASSVGGGGTEAFF.

The V call is TRBV6-5, the J call TRBJ1-1; weak D call: TRBD1 (5 bases). The CDR3 is made up of 14 amino acids. Per the germline V gene, CDR1 is MNHEY and CDR2 is SVGAGI. Trimming shortened V by 6 bases and J by 1 base, and 12 bases separated the two germline ends. Here the CDR3 reads CASRGTGTNTEAFF. DNA of the CDR3: TGTGCCAGCAGGGGGACCGGTACGAACACTGAAGCTTTCTTT.

This clone appeared a few times. Here the CDR3 DNA reads TGTGCCAGCAGCATACCGGGACAGGGGGCGAAGACCCAGTACTTC. Its translation: CASSIPGQGAKTQYF. This chain connects TRBV5-4 to TRBJ2-5; 12 positions agree with TRBD1. This CDR3 region has 15 residues. V lost 4 bases to trimming and J lost 6 bases; unmatched junction nucleotides: 7. Per germline, CDR1 SGHNT and CDR2 YYREEE (reference sequence).

The gene calls are TRBV6-5 and TRBJ2-3, with 13 bases fitting TRBD2. V lost 6 bases and J lost 4; bases outside the gene matches: 4. Germline V gene data show CDR1 as MNHEY and CDR2 as SVGAGI. This CDR3 is 15 amino acids long. The DNA of the CDR3 is TGTGCCAGCAGAGGACTAGCGGGAGAGGCAGATACGCAGTATTTT. Translating it yields CASRGLAGEADTQYF.

The rearrangement joins TRBV19 to TRBJ1-2; D is undetermined. The CDR3 has 15 amino acids. V lost 7 bases and J lost 3, with 18 bases in between. Germline lookup yields CDR1 LNHDA and CDR2 SQIVND (reference sequence). The CDR3 bases are TGTGCCAGTAAGCCCACTGGCAGGCCCCACTATGGCTACACCTTC. It translates to CASKPTGRPHYGYTF.

The rearrangement links TRBV10-3 to TRBJ1-4; 7 nucleotides line up with TRBD1. J was trimmed by 5 bases and V by 3 bases; bases with no gene match: 6. CDR1 and CDR2 from the germline V gene are ENHRY and SYGVKD. The CDR3 consists of 15 residues. The CDR3 here is CAISDVRQGNEKLFF. The CDR3 DNA reads TGTGCCATCAGTGATGTGAGACAGGGAAATGAAAAACTGTTTTTT.

The rearrangement links TRBV7-2 to TRBJ2-1, with unresolved D. The CDR3 runs to 16 residues. Germline V gene lookup returns CDR1 SGHTA and CDR2 FQGNSA. V lost 5 bases and J lost 1, with 15 bases in between. Here the CDR3 DNA reads TGTGCCAGCAGCCCAAGGTCCAGCCTATCCTACAATGAGCAGTTCTTC. Translating it yields CASSPRSSLSYNEQFF.

J is TRBJ2-1 and V is TRBV11-3, with 7 bases lining up with TRBD1. The CDR3 has 16 amino acids. Germline trimming cut 3 bases from V and 4 bases from J; bases unmatched to any gene: 9. Per germline, CDR1 SGHNT and CDR2 YENEEA. The DNA for the CDR3 is TGTGCCAGCAGCTTCCAGGGACAGCCTGGTTACAATGAGCAGTTCTTC. Translated, it gives CASSFQGQPGYNEQFF.

This chain joins TRBV7-2 and TRBJ2-2; possibly TRBD1 for D (6 bases). The germline V gene has CDR1 SGHTA and CDR2 FQGNSA. The CDR3 consists of 18 residues. The germline V and J ends were trimmed by 1 base and 1 base, with 16 bases remaining between them. CDR3 residues: CASSLVFSGRGNTGELFF. The CDR3 nucleotides read TGTGCCAGCAGCTTAGTTTTTAGTGGCAGGGGGAACACCGGGGAGCTGTTTTTT. Using reference TRBV7-2 and TRBJ2-2 for the parts outside the CDR3, the full variable domain is GAGVSQSPSNKVTEKGKDVELRCDPISGHTALYWYRQSLGQGLEFLIYFQGNSAPDKSGLPSDRFSAERTGGSVSTLTIQRTQQEDSAVYLCASSLVFSGRGNTGELFFGEGSRLTVL.

V is TRBV14 and J is TRBJ2-1; the D call may be TRBD1 or TRBD2 (8 bases each). Germline CDR1 SGHDN, CDR2 FVKESK. This CDR3 spans 21 amino acids. Trimming took off 1 base at V and 3 bases at J, with 28 bases between the two ends. The CDR3 is CASSQVRTGGWLAGFYNEQFF. In nucleotides, the CDR3 is TGTGCCAGCAGCCAAGTTCGTACAGGGGGGTGGCTAGCGGGCTTCTACAATGAGCAGTTCTTC.

The V gene is TRBV24-1, the J gene TRBJ2-2; D not resolved. The V gene lost 2 bases and the J gene lost 3 bases, with 12 bases spanning the gap. The V gene's germline CDR1 is KGHDR and CDR2 SFDVKD. The length of the CDR3 is 16 residues. Here the CDR3 reads CATSDSRTQDTGELFF. In nucleotides, the CDR3 is TGTGCCACCAGTGATTCCCGAACACAAGACACCGGGGAGCTGTTTTTT.

The chain uses TRBV7-9 and TRBJ1-4, with 8 bases aligning to TRBD1. The CDR3 consists of 16 residues. CDR1 and CDR2 from the germline V gene are SEHNR and FQNEAQ (reference sequence). V gave up 4 bases and J gave up 6 bases; unmatched junction bases: 10. As DNA, the CDR3 is TGTGCCAGCAGCTCCTTCAGGGGGCGAGAGGATGAAAAACTGTTTTTT. It translates to CASSSFRGREDEKLFF.

J is TRBJ2-3 and V is TRBV15; 14 bases match TRBD2. The J segment lost 2 bases and the V segment lost 1 base, leaving 5 bases of the junction unmatched. The CDR3 sequence is 18 residues long. Per germline, CDR1 LNHNV and CDR2 YYDKDF (reference sequence). In DNA form, the CDR3 reads TGTGCCACCAGCAGAGCTGGACTAGCGGGAGGACTCACAGATACGCAGTATTTT. Translated, it gives CATSRAGLAGGLTDTQYF.

CDR3 region: CASSQGSNNPMGAFF. For the CDR3, the DNA is TGTGCCAGCAGCCAAGGGTCTAACAACCCTATGGGAGCTTTCTTT. The chain has TRBV3-1 (or the pseudogene TRBV3-2) and TRBJ1-1; D remains unclear. The CDR3 runs 15 residues. Looked up from germline, CDR1 is LGHDT and CDR2 is YNNKEL (reference sequence). V lost 1 base and J 10 bases, leaving 19 bases between the germline ends.

V is TRBV19 and J is TRBJ1-5, with D perhaps TRBD1 (5 bases). V dropped 5 bases and J dropped 5 bases, with 19 bases sitting between them. The CDR3 extends over 16 amino acids. The germline CDR1 and CDR2 sequences are LNHDA and SQIVND (reference sequence). In nucleotides, the CDR3 is TGTGCCAGTAGTGTCGGGACGACGGGTAGGTATCAGCCCCAGCATTTT. Its protein product is CASSVGTTGRYQPQHF.

DNA for the CDR3: TGTGCCAGCAGCCCGGGACAGGGGGGAGCGGGTCAGCCCCAGCATTTT. It translates to CASSPGQGGAGQPQHF. V is TRBV6-6 and J is TRBJ1-5; 11 bases match TRBD1. CDR1 is MNHNY and CDR2 is SVGAGI in the germline V gene (reference sequence). V shed 6 bases, J shed 6 bases, and the junction held 10 bases outside the gene matches. CDR3 length: 16 residues.

The chain joins TRBV1 to TRBJ2-3; the table calls TRBD2, which could not be checked here. TRBV1 is listed as a pseudogene. This CDR3 contains 19 residues. The DNA for the CDR3 is TGCACCAGCAGCCAAAGCATAGTGGCTAGCGGGAAGGGGACAGATACGCAGTATTTT. Amino acids: CTSSQSIVASGKGTDTQYF.

The genes are TRBV10-3 and TRBJ2-1; the match to TRBD2 covers 10 bases. J gave up 4 bases and V 6 bases, and 6 bases lay outside the gene matches. This CDR3 contains 15 residues. The V gene's germline CDR1 is ENHRY and CDR2 SYGVKD. The CDR3 DNA follows: TGTGCCATCAGGGCCTGGACTAGCGGATACAATGAGCAGTTCTTC. Translating it yields CAIRAWTSGYNEQFF.

V gene TRBV5-4 combines with J gene TRBJ1-2; D remains unclear. This CDR3 contains 15 residues. V lost 0 bases, J lost 0 bases, and 9 bases lay in between. Germline CDR1 and CDR2: SGHNT and YYREEE (reference sequence). The CDR3 bases are TGTGCCAGCAGCTTGGGGTCCAGTTCTAACTATGGCTACACCTTC. It translates to CASSLGSSSNYGYTF.

The chain carries TRBV11-1 and TRBJ2-1; TRBD2 matches 9 bases. Germline V lookup: CDR1 SGHAT, CDR2 FQDESV (reference sequence). The CDR3 loop spans 14 amino acids. V gave up 6 bases and J gave up 5 bases; unmatched junction bases: 5. The CDR3 is CASRLRLADNEQFF. CDR3 DNA sequence: TGTGCCAGCAGATTACGACTAGCGGACAATGAGCAGTTCTTC.

This clone was seen once. The chain combines TRBV9 with TRBJ2-7; 9 bases agree with TRBD2. The germline CDR1 and CDR2 sequences are SGDLS and YYNGEE. The length of the CDR3 is 15 residues. Trimming cost V 0 bases and J 4 bases; bases outside gene matches: 5. Written as DNA, the CDR3 is TGTGCCAGCAGCGTAGAGGCTAGCGGGACTTACGAGCAGTACTTC. This sequence encodes CASSVEASGTYEQYF.

The chain combines TRBV6-6 with TRBJ1-4, with a weak D call TRBD1 (5 bases). Germline lookup yields CDR1 MNHNY and CDR2 SVGAGI (reference sequence). The ends were cut back, 7 bases at V and 5 bases at J, with 17 bases in the middle. The CDR3 length is 15 residues. This chain's CDR3 is CASTRGTAGNEKLFF. CDR3 sequence (DNA): TGTGCCAGCACCCGGGGGACCGCAGGAAATGAAAAACTGTTTTTT.

V and J are TRBV28 and TRBJ1-1; 7 bases fit TRBD1. The CDR3 length is 15 residues. V lost 5 bases to trimming and J lost 3 bases; unmatched junction nucleotides: 9. Germline-derived CDR1 and CDR2 are MDHEN and SYDVKM. Here the CDR3 reads CASSAWTGGDTEAFF. The CDR3 DNA is TGTGCCAGCAGTGCCTGGACAGGAGGGGACACTGAAGCTTTCTTT.

The gene calls are TRBV19 and TRBJ1-5, with D hard to call. The CDR3 runs to 17 residues. V was cut by 3 bases and J by 0 bases, with 15 bases left in between. The germline CDR1 and CDR2 sequences are LNHDA and SQIVND (reference sequence). The CDR3 here is CASSIRGWQSSNQPQHF. The DNA of the CDR3 is TGTGCCAGTAGTATTCGCGGGTGGCAGTCTAGCAATCAGCCCCAGCATTTT.

The chain links TRBV4-2 to TRBJ2-5, with D maybe TRBD2 (5 bases). Trimming took 4 bases from V and 1 from J, leaving 16 bases between them. The CDR3 loop spans 16 amino acids. Looked up from germline, CDR1 is LGHNA and CDR2 is YNFKEQ. The CDR3 region has the DNA TGTGCCAGCAGCCCGGACGGAACTAGGGTCCAAGAGACCCAGTACTTC. It encodes CASSPDGTRVQETQYF.

The gene calls are TRBV19 and TRBJ1-6; weak D call: TRBD1 (5 bases). CDR3 length equals 15 residues. The germline V and J ends were trimmed by 5 bases and 7 bases, with 15 bases remaining between them. CDR1 LNHDA and CDR2 SQIVND come from the germline V gene (reference sequence). The CDR3 sequence: CASSSGTARNSPLHF. In nucleotides, the CDR3 is TGTGCCAGTAGTTCGGGGACGGCGCGGAATTCACCCCTCCACTTT.

The chain employs TRBV7-6 and TRBJ1-3, with D unresolved. V was cut by 1 base and J by 0 bases, with 10 bases left in between. In germline, CDR1 is SGHVS, CDR2 FNYEAQ. This CDR3 is 16 amino acids long. Written as DNA, the CDR3 is TGTGCCAGCAGCTTAGTCGGGGAGAGCTCTGGAAACACCATATATTTT. This translates into CASSLVGESSGNTIYF.

The V call is TRBV30, the J call TRBJ2-6; D is ambiguous. This CDR3 contains 14 residues. V was trimmed by 4 bases and J by 3 bases, leaving 10 bases between them. Germline assignment: CDR1 GTSNPN and CDR2 SVGIG (reference sequence). CDR3 nucleotide sequence: TGTGCCTGGAAAGCAACCAGTGGGGCCAACGTCCTGACTTTC. It encodes CAWKATSGANVLTF.

V usage is TRBV24-1 and J usage is TRBJ2-3, with 7 bases matching TRBD2. V was clipped by 3 bases and J by 4 bases; unmatched bases: 6. CDR1 and CDR2 from the germline V gene are KGHDR and SFDVKD. This CDR3 is built from 15 residues. In nucleotides, the CDR3 is TGTGCCACCAGTGATCCAGCGGGGATGGCAGATACGCAGTATTTT. It specifies CATSDPAGMADTQYF.

The gene calls are TRBV24-1 and TRBJ2-1; tentatively, D is TRBD1 or TRBD2 (5 bases each). Germline V gene lookup returns CDR1 KGHDR and CDR2 SFDVKD. Trimming removed 6 bases from V and 4 bases from J, with 18 bases in between. This CDR3 contains 16 residues. DNA for the CDR3: TGTGCCACCAGTCACATGGGGCAGGGACGGTACAATGAGCAGTTCTTC. This codes for CATSHMGQGRYNEQFF.